This passage covers 17 T cell receptor beta chains from one sample sequenced in a study of OX40 agonist ivuxolimab in advanced cancers. The library was generated by the immunoSEQ multiplex PCR assay. This immuneACCESS table, as held by TCRdb, lists in-frame sequences with V and J called but not all clones. Of the missing ones, under half trace to an unresolved V gene in checked studies; the others have no known cause. Counted in this sample were approximately 58,000 clones; 80% to 90% of them appeared once. The ten top clones hold 0.88% of the sample. The sample was CD4+ or CD8+ T cells sorted from blood, taken in a trial of the OX40 agonist ivuxolimab. The receptor source for this set is an adult with an advanced solid tumor such as melanoma, head and neck, liver or kidney cancer.

J is TRBJ1-4 and V is TRBV6-5; D remains ambiguous. Trimming cost V 0 bases and J 2 bases, with 7 bases left between them. The CDR3 loop spans 15 amino acids. CDR1 MNHEY and CDR2 SVGAGI come from the germline V gene. In DNA form, the CDR3 reads TGTGCCAGCAGTTACTCTGGGAACACTAATGAAAAACTGTTTTTT. This encodes CASSYSGNTNEKLFF.

The V and J genes are TRBV16 and TRBJ1-1; a weak D match, TRBD1 (6 bases). The V end lost 3 bases, the J end lost 2 bases, and 10 bases lay between the germline ends. This CDR3 has 14 amino acids. Germline values: CDR1 KGHSY, CDR2 FQNENV. The CDR3 spells CASSQEGQNTEAFF. DNA of the CDR3: TGTGCCAGCAGCCAGGAGGGACAAAACACTGAAGCTTTCTTT.

The V and J genes are TRBV10-2 and TRBJ2-3; perhaps D is TRBD1 or TRBD2 (5 bases each). The V gene lost 5 bases and the J gene lost 9 bases, with 21 bases spanning the gap. CDR3 size: 15 residues. Germline CDR1 and CDR2: WSHSY and SAAADI. In nucleotides, the CDR3 is TGCGCCAGCAGTCGGGACCTCCCTCCGGCAGGCACGCAGTATTTT. Amino acids: CASSRDLPPAGTQYF.

The chain recombines TRBV5-1 with TRBJ2-5; 9 positions agree with TRBD2. Germline V gene data show CDR1 as SGHRS and CDR2 as YFSETQ. V lost 1 base and J lost 4; bases outside the gene matches: 2. The CDR3 runs 14 residues. The CDR3 DNA reads TGCGCCAGCAGCTTGAAACTAGCGGGAGAGACCCAGTACTTC. Encoded protein: CASSLKLAGETQYF.

V usage is TRBV28 and J usage is TRBJ1-6; D might be TRBD1 (5 bases). This CDR3 spans 16 amino acids. Germline V gives CDR1 MDHEN, CDR2 SYDVKM. V was cut by 5 bases and J by 0 bases, with 11 bases left in between. CDR3 in amino acids: CASSRPGSSYNSPLHF. CDR3 DNA: TGTGCCAGCAGTCGACCAGGGAGCTCCTATAATTCACCCCTCCACTTT.

This clone has just a few counts. The rearrangement joins TRBV2 to TRBJ2-5; 14 nucleotides match TRBD2. The CDR3 contains 16 residues. V shed 6 bases, J shed 5 bases, and the junction held 8 bases outside the gene matches. Germline V CDR1 and CDR2: SNHLY, FYNNEI. The CDR3 is CASRRLAGGGRETQYF. As DNA, the CDR3 is TGTGCCAGCAGGAGACTAGCGGGAGGGGGACGGGAGACCCAGTACTTC.

This clone was counted a single time. This chain's CDR3 is CASSLRDRRYEQYF. CDR3 DNA: TGTGCCAGCAGCTTGCGGGACAGACGTTACGAGCAGTACTTC. The chain has TRBV11-2 and TRBJ2-7, with D possibly TRBD1 on 7 matching bases. Germline CDR1 SGHAT, CDR2 FQNNGV. V lost 3 bases to trimming and J lost 4 bases, with 13 bases between them. CDR3 length equals 14 residues.

CDR3 sequence reads: CASSVAQANTEAFF. The CDR3 DNA reads TGTGCCAGCAGCGTAGCTCAAGCGAACACTGAAGCTTTCTTT. This chain joins TRBV9 and TRBJ1-1, with no clear D. The CDR3 covers 14 residues. Germline V gene data show CDR1 as SGDLS and CDR2 as YYNGEE. V shed 0 bases and J shed 1 base, with 7 bases lying between them.

This chain joins TRBV29-1 and TRBJ2-5; the match to TRBD2 covers 7 bases. The V gene's germline CDR1 is SQVTM and CDR2 ANQGSEA. The CDR3 sequence is 13 residues long. V trimming: 7 bases; J trimming: 5 bases; junction bases outside the gene matches: 10. The CDR3 protein is CSGGEGRWETQYF. The CDR3 nucleotides read TGCAGCGGAGGGGAGGGTCGGTGGGAGACCCAGTACTTC.

This chain links TRBV5-1 with TRBJ1-6, with D hard to call. Germline-derived CDR1 and CDR2 are SGHRS and YFSETQ. V lost 1 base and J lost 7, with 12 bases in between. The CDR3 length is 15 residues. For the CDR3, the DNA is TGCGCCAGCAGCTTGAAGGACCGTTTAAATTCACCCCTCCACTTT. Protein sequence: CASSLKDRLNSPLHF.

This sequence joins TRBV18 and TRBJ2-7; D not certain. The CDR3 extends over 14 amino acids. V shed 3 bases and J shed 3 bases, with 12 bases lying between them. Germline V gives CDR1 KGHSH, CDR2 LQKENI. The CDR3 loop reads CASSPVSNVYEQYF. In DNA form, the CDR3 reads TGTGCCAGCTCACCCGTCAGCAATGTCTACGAGCAGTACTTC. Full variable domain (outside the CDR3, taken from reference TRBV18 and TRBJ2-7): NAGVMQNPRHLVRRRGQEARLRCSPMKGHSHVYWYRQLPEEGLKFMVYLQKENIIDESGMPKERFSAEFPKEGPSILRIQQVVRGDSAAYFCASSPVSNVYEQYFGPGTRLTVT.

V is TRBV19 and J is TRBJ2-1, with 7 bases matching TRBD2. Unmatched junction bases numbered 4, after V lost 5 bases and J lost 3 bases. The germline gives CDR1 LNHDA, CDR2 SQIVND (reference sequence). The CDR3 runs to 14 residues. The CDR3 loop is CASSGWGGYNEQFF. The CDR3 nucleotides are TGTGCCAGTAGTGGGTGGGGGGGCTACAATGAGCAGTTCTTC.

This clone was seen just once. V and J are TRBV19 and TRBJ1-2, with D uncertain. Trimming removed 3 bases at V and 8 bases at J, with 16 bases between. The CDR3 runs 14 residues. Germline-derived CDR1 and CDR2 are LNHDA and SQIVND (reference sequence). Here the CDR3 reads CASSIFGLKWGYTF. CDR3 nucleotide sequence: TGTGCCAGTAGTATTTTTGGACTCAAGTGGGGCTACACCTTC.

The J gene is TRBJ1-2, the V gene TRBV10-3, with 8 positions matching TRBD1. CDR3 length: 13 amino acids. The J segment lost 8 bases and the V segment lost 6 bases, leaving 8 bases of the junction unmatched. From germline, CDR1 is ENHRY and CDR2 SYGVKD. DNA of the CDR3: TGTGCCATCAGCCTCGGACAGGGCGAGGGCTACACCTTC. Its translation is CAISLGQGEGYTF.

The chain recombines TRBV5-6 with TRBJ2-5; D remains unclear. CDR1 is SGHDT, CDR2 YYEEEE, per germline. The CDR3 loop spans 11 amino acids. Trimming took off 2 bases at V and 4 bases at J, with 3 bases between the two ends. CDR3 sequence: CASSFRETQYF. Written as DNA, the CDR3 is TGTGCCAGCAGCTTTCGAGAGACCCAGTACTTC.

The chain links TRBV9 to TRBJ2-7; D tentatively fits TRBD1 or TRBD2 (5 bases each). Germline loops: CDR1 SGDLS, CDR2 YYNGEE. Deletions cut 0 bases from V and 2 bases from J, with 12 bases between. The CDR3 is made up of 15 amino acids. CDR3 nucleotides: TGTGCCAGCAGCGTAGGGGGAGACAGAACCTACGAGCAGTACTTC. Protein product: CASSVGGDRTYEQYF.

CDR3 DNA: TGTGCCAGCAGCTTAGCCGGTCTTGATACGCAGTATTTT. Amino acid sequence: CASSLAGLDTQYF. The gene calls are TRBV7-3 and TRBJ2-3; D call uncertain. The V end was cut by 2 bases, the J end by 6 bases, with 9 bases between. The CDR3 is made up of 13 amino acids. From germline, CDR1 is SGHTA and CDR2 FQGTGA.